This record concerns one T cell receptor (beta chain) sequence. Trimming removed 5 bases from V and 2 bases from J, with 12 bases in between. This CDR3 is built from 14 residues. Germline V CDR1 and CDR2: MNHEY, SMNVEV (reference sequence). The data were obtained in a study of neoadjuvant anti-PD-1 for oral cavity cancer. Libraries were prepared by immunoSEQ multiplex PCR; TCRdb keeps only in-frame clonotypes and omits some of them. This sample has roughly 67,000 clones; around four fifths occur once, and the top ten carry about 3.4%. These oral cavity squamous cell carcinomas were HPV-negative and locally advanced.

Sequenced here: PBMCs, sampled before nivolumab (anti-PD-1) treatment. This sequence originates from a person between 35 and 79 years old with oral cavity squamous cell carcinoma. The V gene is TRBV27, the J gene TRBJ2-5, with D perhaps matching TRBD1 (5 bases). The CDR3 spells CASSTPDRQETQYF. The DNA for the CDR3 is TGTGCCAGCAGTACTCCCGACAGACAAGAGACCCAGTACTTC.